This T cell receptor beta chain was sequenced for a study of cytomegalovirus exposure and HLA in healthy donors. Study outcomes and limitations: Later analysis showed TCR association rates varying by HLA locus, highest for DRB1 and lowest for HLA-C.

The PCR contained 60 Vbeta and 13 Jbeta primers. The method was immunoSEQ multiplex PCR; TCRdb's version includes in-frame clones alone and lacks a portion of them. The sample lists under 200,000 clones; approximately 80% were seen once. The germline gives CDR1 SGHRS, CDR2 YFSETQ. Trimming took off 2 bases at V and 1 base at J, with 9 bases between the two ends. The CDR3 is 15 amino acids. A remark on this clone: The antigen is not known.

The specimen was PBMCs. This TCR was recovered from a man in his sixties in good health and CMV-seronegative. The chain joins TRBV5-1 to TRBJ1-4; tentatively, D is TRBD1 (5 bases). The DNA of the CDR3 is TGCGCCAGCAGCTTATCGGGGGGAACTAATGAAAAACTGTTTTTT. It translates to CASSLSGGTNEKLFF.